This entry is about one TCR beta chain. Authors' data handling: Amplification of reference gene primers provided the estimated nucleated cell counts. Clones were sequenced by immunoSEQ multiplex PCR, and TCRdb holds only the in-frame ones, with some missing. The V and J calls and the clone size are those of that table, but D and trimming were determined from the DNA. The sample contains 150,000 to 190,000 clones, approximately 84% of which appear only once. This entry comes from a study of blood T cell repertoires in COVID-19. Study context: Some COVID-19 samples were acute and others convalescent; all came from the United States, Italy and Spain.

V lost 2 bases, J lost 8 bases, and 11 bases stayed unmatched. The CDR3 totals 15 residues. Germline CDR1 reads MNHNS; CDR2 reads SASEGT. The chain is built from TRBV6-1 and TRBJ2-5; 7 bases match TRBD2. The specimen was peripheral blood. The receptor was isolated from a woman aged 55-69 years with COVID-19, enrolled during active disease. The CDR3 here is CASSENPQSGGTQYF. Here the CDR3 DNA reads TGTGCCAGCAGTGAAAATCCCCAATCGGGGGGAACCCAGTACTTC.